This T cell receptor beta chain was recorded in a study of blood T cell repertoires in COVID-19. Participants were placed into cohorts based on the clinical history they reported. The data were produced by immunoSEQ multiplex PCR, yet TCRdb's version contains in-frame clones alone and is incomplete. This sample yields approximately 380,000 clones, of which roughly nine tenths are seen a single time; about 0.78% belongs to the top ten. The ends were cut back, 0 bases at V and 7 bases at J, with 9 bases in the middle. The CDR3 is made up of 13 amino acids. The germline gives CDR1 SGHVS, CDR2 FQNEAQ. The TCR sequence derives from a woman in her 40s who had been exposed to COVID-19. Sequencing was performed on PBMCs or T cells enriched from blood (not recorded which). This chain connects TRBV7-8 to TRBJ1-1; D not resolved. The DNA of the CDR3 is TGTGCCAGCAGCTTAGCGGGCCAGTATGAAGCTTTCTTT. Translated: CASSLAGQYEAFF. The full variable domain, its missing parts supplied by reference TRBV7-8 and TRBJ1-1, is GAGVSQSPRYKVAKRGQDVALRCDPISGHVSLFWYQQALGQGPEFLTYFQNEAQLDKSGLPSDRFFAERPEGSVSTLKIQRTQQEDSAVYLCASSLAGQYEAFFGQGTRLTVV.